The 20 T cell receptor beta chains given below trace back to one sample, sequenced in a study of T-cell reconstitution after alpha-beta-depleted transplantation in children (dated by TCRdb to the mid-2010s). The library was built by means of PCR. The instrument given in TCRdb is Illumina HiSeq 2500. Molecular barcoding was employed in the preparation of TCR libraries, with unique molecular identifiers being used to normalize TCRbeta repertoire quantification. Through fastp at Q25 and MiXCR, TCRdb rebuilt clones from the public reads, retaining in-frame beta chains. Here each entry gathers all rows of one CDR3 protein and keeps the most common genes and DNA. This sample has roughly 590,000 distinct CDR3 sequences in its table, and approximately 17% of those were observed once. Around 0.96% of the sample is held by the ten biggest clonotypes. Sequenced here: PBMCs from the stem cell graft donor, sampled from the stem cell graft. These receptors were collected from a human donor who donated a stem cell graft to a child with acute myeloid leukemia.

This clonotype was observed a few times. The J gene is TRBJ2-1, the V gene TRBV5-1; D might be TRBD2 (5 bases). Germline V gives CDR1 SGHRS, CDR2 YFSETQ. The CDR3 covers 16 residues. With 0 bases removed from V and 4 bases from J, the gap between germline ends came to 14 bases. The CDR3 coding sequence is TGCGCCAGCAGCTTGGACGAGGGTCTGACATACAATGAGCAGTTCTTC. This codes for CASSLDEGLTYNEQFF.

V and J are TRBV10-3 and TRBJ2-7; D perhaps matches TRBD1 (5 bases). The V gene lost 1 base and the J gene lost 3 bases, with 13 bases spanning the gap. Germline CDR1 is ENHRY and CDR2 is SYGVKD. There are 15 residues in the CDR3. The CDR3 reads CAISEFSATDYEQYF. For the CDR3, the DNA is TGTGCCATCAGTGAGTTTTCAGCGACAGACTACGAGCAGTACTTC.

This clonotype showed up many times. The chain employs TRBV24-1 and TRBJ2-1, with a tentative D call TRBD2 (6 bases). In germline, CDR1 is KGHDR, CDR2 SFDVKD. This CDR3 comprises 14 residues. Deletions cut 10 bases from V and 4 bases from J, with 16 bases between. The CDR3 bases are TGTGCCACTGCTGCGCGGGGTTTATACAATGAGCAGTTCTTC. Translating gives CATAARGLYNEQFF.

There are many counts of this clonotype. The chain couples TRBV29-1 to TRBJ2-2; 7 nucleotides agree with TRBD1. Per germline, CDR1 SQVTM and CDR2 ANQGSEA. The CDR3 has 12 residues. The CDR3 is CGLTGTTGELFF. The CDR3 DNA reads TGCGGCTTGACAGGGACCACCGGGGAGCTGTTTTTT.

This chain uses TRBV7-9 with TRBJ2-7, with unresolved D. The germline V gene has CDR1 SEHNR and CDR2 FQNEAQ (reference sequence). The CDR3 is made up of 12 amino acids. Trimming took 4 bases from V and 11 from J, leaving 15 bases between them. The CDR3 sequence: CASSSWTENEYF. DNA for the CDR3: TGTGCCAGCAGCTCATGGACGGAGAACGAGTACTTC.

The chain uses TRBV20-1 and TRBJ2-3; D is possibly TRBD2 (6 bases). The CDR3 spans 14 residues. Deletions cut 3 bases from V and 2 bases from J, with 12 bases between. Looked up from germline, CDR1 is DFQATT and CDR2 is SNEGSKA (reference sequence). The CDR3 DNA sequence: TGCAGTGCTAGGCCCCCTAGCGACACAGATACGCAGTATTTT. Translation: CSARPPSDTDTQYF.

In this sample, this clonotype turned up many times. The chain links TRBV20-1 to TRBJ1-4; the D gene is possibly TRBD1 (6 bases). The CDR3 has 13 residues. The V end lost 2 bases, the J end lost 5 bases, and 9 bases lay between the germline ends. Germline V gives CDR1 DFQATT, CDR2 SNEGSKA (reference sequence). CDR3 amino acids: CSARKGGNEKLFF. The CDR3 DNA reads as TGCAGTGCTAGAAAGGGGGGAAATGAAAAACTGTTTTTT.

This clonotype was found once. A read error may produce the germline difference seen at one junction end. V and J are TRBV5-5 and TRBJ1-1; maybe TRBD1 (6 bases). This CDR3 spans 12 amino acids. Germline CDR1 SGHKS, CDR2 YYEKEE (reference sequence). Here the CDR3 DNA reads TGTGCCAGCAGCATCCGGGACACAGAAGCTTTCTTT. This translates into CASSIRDTEAFF.

V gene TRBV2 combines with J gene TRBJ2-1, with D possibly being TRBD1 (6 bases). This CDR3 is built from 16 residues. Germline CDR1 SNHLY, CDR2 FYNNEI. V was trimmed by 6 bases and J by 5 bases, leaving 20 bases between them. CDR3 protein: CASRNNRVTAHNEQFF. Here the CDR3 DNA reads TGTGCCAGCAGGAATAACAGGGTCACAGCGCACAATGAGCAGTTCTTC.

The chain carries TRBV5-1 and TRBJ2-3, with no clear D. Looked up from germline, CDR1 is SGHRS and CDR2 is YFSETQ. There are 14 residues in the CDR3. Trimming took off 0 bases at V and 6 bases at J, with 11 bases between the two ends. The CDR3: CASSLDGRLDTQYF. Here the CDR3 DNA reads TGCGCCAGCAGCTTGGACGGGCGTTTGGATACGCAGTATTTT.

This clonotype was seen many times. The chain combines TRBV20-1 with TRBJ1-5; the D gene is possibly TRBD1 (6 bases). There are 13 residues in the CDR3. Germline CDR1 is DFQATT and CDR2 is SNEGSKA (reference sequence). V was clipped by 3 bases and J by 4 bases, with 10 bases between them. CDR3 bases: TGCAGTGCTAGTGGGACATATAATCAGCCCCAGCATTTT. Translated: CSASGTYNQPQHF.

This clonotype occurred many times. This sequence joins TRBV20-1 and TRBJ1-1; the D gene is possibly TRBD1 (5 bases). Trimming left V 4 bases short and J 2 bases short, with 32 bases between. CDR3 length: 20 amino acids. The germline V gene has CDR1 DFQATT and CDR2 SNEGSKA (reference sequence). As DNA, the CDR3 is TGCAGTGCTAAGAAAAGGGGAGGACTAAAATCCCCCTCCGTTAACACTGAAGCTTTCTTT. This encodes CSAKKRGGLKSPSVNTEAFF.

The chain links TRBV27 to TRBJ2-1, with 7 bases aligning to TRBD1. CDR1 is MNHEY, CDR2 SMNVEV, per germline (reference sequence). Trimming removed 5 bases from V and 4 bases from J; junction bases left unmatched: 8. CDR3 size: 15 residues. The DNA for the CDR3 is TGTGCCAGCAGTAGAGCAGGGGGAAGATACAATGAGCAGTTCTTC. Translating it yields CASSRAGGRYNEQFF.

The gene calls are TRBV11-2 and TRBJ1-5; D possibly corresponds to TRBD1 (6 bases). Germline CDR1 SGHAT, CDR2 FQNNGV. The V gene lost 2 bases and the J gene lost 4 bases, with 18 bases spanning the gap. The CDR3 covers 17 residues. CDR3 amino acids: CASSLSAGVNRNQPQHF. The CDR3 DNA reads as TGTGCCAGCAGCTTATCGGCAGGGGTGAATAGAAATCAGCCCCAGCATTTT.

In this sample, this clonotype turned up a few times. The chain couples TRBV20-1 to TRBJ2-3, with 13 bases that match TRBD2. The ends lost 1 base at V and 7 bases at J; junction bases unmatched: 5. The germline V gene encodes CDR1 DFQATT and CDR2 SNEGSKA (reference sequence). The CDR3 has 15 residues. CDR3 residues: CSARAGLAGVYTQYF. The CDR3 bases are TGCAGTGCTAGAGCTGGACTAGCGGGGGTGTATACGCAGTATTTT.

The V gene is TRBV7-9, the J gene TRBJ2-1; 8 positions agree with TRBD1. The CDR3 is made up of 15 amino acids. Germline lookup yields CDR1 SEHNR and CDR2 FQNEAQ (reference sequence). J was trimmed by 6 bases and V by 10 bases; bases with no gene match: 14. DNA of the CDR3: TGTGCCATCAGTCCTGACAGGGGTTTGGTCAATGAGCAGTTCTTC. It yields the protein CAISPDRGLVNEQFF.

The chain has TRBV30 and TRBJ2-7, with D unresolved. CDR1 and CDR2 (germline): GTSNPN, SVGIG (reference sequence). This CDR3 spans 11 amino acids. Trimming shortened V by 2 bases and J by 3 bases, and 5 bases separated the two germline ends. CDR3: CAWSNRYEQYF. The CDR3 nucleotides read TGTGCCTGGAGTAATCGCTACGAGCAGTACTTC.

V is TRBV4-1 and J is TRBJ2-1, with D perhaps assigned TRBD1 or TRBD2 (5 bases each). The germline gives CDR1 MGHRA, CDR2 YSYEKL. The CDR3 sequence is 15 residues long. The germline V and J ends were trimmed by 2 bases and 8 bases, with 16 bases remaining between them. The CDR3 nucleotides are TGCGCCAGCAGCCAACGGGACGGATCTAGGGATGAGCAGTTCTTC. Residues: CASSQRDGSRDEQFF.

This clonotype was recorded many times. This rearrangement joins TRBV20-1 to TRBJ1-5; D might be TRBD1 (5 bases). The CDR3 runs 17 residues. CDR1 DFQATT and CDR2 SNEGSKA come from the germline V gene (reference sequence). The V and J ends lost 0 bases and 2 bases respectively, with 17 bases between them. Here the CDR3 reads CSARDLGREAGNQPQHF. For the CDR3, the DNA is TGCAGTGCTAGAGATCTAGGCAGGGAAGCTGGCAATCAGCCCCAGCATTTT.

The chain links TRBV4-1 to TRBJ1-5; D is uncertain. This CDR3 is 17 amino acids long. Germline V gene lookup returns CDR1 MGHRA and CDR2 YSYEKL. Deletions cut 1 base from V and 4 bases from J, with 17 bases between. This chain's CDR3 is CASSQGWAPGVNQPQHF. The CDR3, as DNA: TGCGCCAGCAGCCAAGGATGGGCACCCGGGGTGAATCAGCCCCAGCATTTT.